A selection of T cell receptor beta chains follows, all from one sample in a study of graft-versus-host responses after intestinal transplantation. Generated by immunoSEQ multiplex PCR, the TCRdb table keeps only in-frame clones and is missing some. The sample records about 91,000 clones, around 90% being singletons. Their antigens remain unidentified. This specimen consisted of unstimulated CD4+ T cells sorted from spleen or lymph node cells, obtained before transplant. The receptors were sampled from a human donor who was the organ donor for an intestinal transplant. The CDR3 runs from the conserved cysteine through the conserved F or W. The order of the fields is V gene, CDR3 length, CDR3 protein.

>TRBV5-1|14
CASYPRDFTDTQYF
>TRBV30|18
CAWSGLGQGRPVREKLFF
>TRBV29-1|12
CSAMAGPGEQYF
>TRBV6-5|15
CASSIGSGVRNGYTF
>TRBV18|13
CASSPDRWYEQYF
>TRBV28|16
CASSPGLAGFYNEQFF
>TRBV28|15
CASSSPGQYIYEQYF
>TRBV7-8|13
CASSKALNTEAFF
>TRBV6-5|14
CASSYNRGKETQYF
>TRBV5-4|14
CASSPRGGAYEQYF
>TRBV7-8|15
CASSQGLAGLYEQYF
>TRBV21-1|14
CASSKGPNRDEQYF
>TRBV6-1|13
CASSREGRETQYF
>TRBV28|14
CASSLLVRGNEQFF
>TRBV6-5|14
CASTYTGTFGGYTF
>TRBV15|15
CATSRNFGTGDEQYF
>TRBV6-5|16
CASSYSILLASGELFF
>TRBV11-3|14
CASSFRQGIGELFF
>TRBV5-1|14
CASSPRGSSYEQYF
>TRBV9|15
CASSVAGEINEKLFF
>TRBV21-1|17
CASSKEQTGTGGFFQYF
>TRBV30|12
CAWSQGGDTQYF